This record covers a single T cell receptor (beta chain). What it recognizes is unknown. Generated by immunoSEQ multiplex PCR, the TCRdb table keeps only in-frame clones and is missing some. In the table there are approximately 6,400 clones, less than 80% of which are singletons. This entry is derived from a study of PD-1 blockade in classical Hodgkin lymphoma. Study-level information: Intravenous nivolumab at 3 mg/kg was given to patients every 2 weeks. Study-level findings and limits: It was reported that newly diagnosed patients had less baseline TCR diversity than healthy donors. Why the repertoires differ is still unclear, perhaps disease activity or prior therapy.

Relapse after autologous stem cell transplantation occurred in every patient, and brentuximab vedotin exposure varied. CD4+ T cells were purified from thawed PBMCs by negative selection. Classification of best responses gave complete response, partial response or progressive disease. CDR1 SEHNR and CDR2 FQNEAQ come from the germline V gene (reference sequence). V gave up 6 bases and J gave up 5 bases, with 8 bases separating them. The CDR3 runs to 13 residues. The source material was CD4+ T cells from blood, sampled at baseline. The sequence was collected from a human donor with classical Hodgkin lymphoma. The J gene is TRBJ1-6, the V gene TRBV7-9; D gene uncertain. CDR3 nucleotides: TGTGCCAGCAGGGAACATAATAATTCACCCCTCCACTTT. As protein: CASREHNNSPLHF.